Listed below are T cell receptor beta chains from one sample, sequenced in a study of blood T cell repertoires in COVID-19. Profiling relied on immunoSEQ multiplex PCR, and the TCRdb table lists in-frame clones only, not all of them. Found here are fewer than 95,000 clones, 80% to 90% of them singletons; the top ten hold roughly 8.9%. Sequences were obtained from peripheral blood. These receptors originate from a man aged 45-65 years with acute or convalescent COVID-19. Both conserved end residues are part of each CDR3. Fields, in order: J gene, clone size, D gene, V gene, CDR3 DNA, CDR3 protein. D genes are given only for firm matches. Expanded clones are given a class, and other clones once, few, many or no size at all.

TRBJ1-6	-	-	TRBV12-3/TRBV12-4	TGTGCCAGCAGTTTTGTGGGCTCACCCCTCCACTTT	CASSFVGSPLHF
TRBJ1-5	once	TRBD1	TRBV19	TGTGCCAGTAGCGGACCCGGGACAGGGTTCGGTCAGCCCCAGCATTTT	CASSGPGTGFGQPQHF
TRBJ1-3	-	TRBD1	TRBV7-6	TGTGCCAGCAGCCCCACAGGGGACTCTGGAAACACCATATATTTT	CASSPTGDSGNTIYF
TRBJ2-1	-	TRBD2	TRBV11-1	TGTGCCAGCAGCTCGGGACTAGCGGGCCGACGGTTCTTC	CASSSGLAGRRFF
TRBJ1-5	-	TRBD1	TRBV4-1	TGCGCCAGCAGCTTACAGGGGGCGGCTAGCAATCAGCCCCAGCATTTT	CASSLQGAASNQPQHF
TRBJ1-1	-	-	TRBV7-8	TGTGCCAGCAGCCCCGGGATGAACACTGAAGCTTTCTTT	CASSPGMNTEAFF
TRBJ2-1	-	TRBD2	TRBV9	TGTGCCAGCAGCGCAGGTGGGACTAGCGGACACAATGAGCAGTTCTTC	CASSAGGTSGHNEQFF
TRBJ1-1	-	-	TRBV30	TGTGCCTGGAGTGTAAACAGGAACACTGAAGCTTTCTTT	CAWSVNRNTEAFF
TRBJ2-7	-	-	TRBV11-2	TGTGCCACCTACGGACAGTCCACCTACGAGCAGTACTTC	CATYGQSTYEQYF
TRBJ1-1	once	-	TRBV20-1	TGCAGTGCTCAGCGTGGAGGGGAAGCTTTCTTT	CSAQRGGEAFF
TRBJ2-7	-	TRBD1	TRBV6-5	TGTGCCAGCAAAGGGACAGGGCTTTCCTACGAGCAGTACTTC	CASKGTGLSYEQYF
TRBJ2-1	-	-	TRBV4-2	TGTGCCAGCAGCCAAGTTCAGGGCCACTCCTACAATGAGCAGTTCTTC	CASSQVQGHSYNEQFF
TRBJ2-1	-	-	TRBV4-1	TGCGCCAGCAGCCAAGATCTTCGGACTATAAATGAGCAGTTCTTC	CASSQDLRTINEQFF
TRBJ2-7	once	TRBD1	TRBV10-1	TGCGCCAGCAGTCGAGCCGGGACAGGGGTCTACGAGCAGTACTTC	CASSRAGTGVYEQYF
TRBJ1-4	-	TRBD1	TRBV3-1/TRBV3-2	TGTGCCAGCAGCCAAGATAGGACAGGGCGTACTTTTTTT	CASSQDRTGRTFF
TRBJ1-5	-	-	TRBV5-1	TGCGCCAGCAGCCTGAGCGGGATCAGCAATCAGCCCCAGCATTTT	CASSLSGISNQPQHF
TRBJ1-4	-	TRBD1	TRBV7-2	TGTGCCAGCAGCCCACAGGGGGGGGACTGGGAAAAACTGTTTTTT	CASSPQGGDWEKLFF
TRBJ1-1	once	-	TRBV30	TGTGCCTGGAGTAAAGGGGCTGGCACTGAAGCTTTCTTT	CAWSKGAGTEAFF
TRBJ2-1	-	TRBD2	TRBV4-2	TGTGCCAGCAGCCCAACTAGCGGGGGGGACAATGAGCAGTTCTTC	CASSPTSGGDNEQFF
TRBJ1-2	-	TRBD1	TRBV7-9	TGTGCCAGCAGCCTACAGGGGAAGGAGGGCTACACCTTC	CASSLQGKEGYTF
TRBJ1-3	-	TRBD1	TRBV28	TGTGCCAGCAGTTTAGCAGGGGGCGTAAACACCATATATTTT	CASSLAGGVNTIYF
TRBJ2-5	once	-	TRBV19	TGTGCCAGTAGTATAGTAGTCGGGGAGACCCAGTACTTC	CASSIVVGETQYF
TRBJ2-5	-	TRBD2	TRBV12-5	TGTGCTAGTGGTTTGGCCGCTAGCGGGGGGGAGACCCAGTACTTC	CASGLAASGGETQYF
TRBJ2-1	once	TRBD1	TRBV5-6	TGTGCCAGCAGCTACCCGGACAGGGTTGAGCAGTTCTTC	CASSYPDRVEQFF
TRBJ1-2	-	-	TRBV7-9	TGTGCCAGCAGCTTAGGGCAGAATAACTATGGCTACACCTTC	CASSLGQNNYGYTF
TRBJ1-6	once	TRBD1	TRBV5-4	TGTGCCAGCAGGCGGGACAGCGATAATTCACCCCTCCACTTT	CASRRDSDNSPLHF
TRBJ2-3	-	TRBD2	TRBV9	TGTGCCAGCAGCCTCCTTACTAGCGGGGAGGGAGATACGCAGTATTTT	CASSLLTSGEGDTQYF
TRBJ2-2	-	TRBD1	TRBV7-3	TGTGCCAGCAGCACAGGGGTCAACACCGGGGAGCTGTTTTTT	CASSTGVNTGELFF
TRBJ1-5	-	-	TRBV12-3/TRBV12-4	TGTGCCAGCAGTACAGGGCAAGGGCAGCCCCAGCATTTT	CASSTGQGQPQHF
TRBJ1-3	-	TRBD1	TRBV29-1	TGCAGCGTACAATTTGACAGGGGCGGAAACACCATATATTTT	CSVQFDRGGNTIYF
TRBJ1-5	-	-	TRBV5-1	TGCGCCAGCAGCTCGGGGTTGCAGGGAGGTGGCAATCAGCCCCAGCATTTT	CASSSGLQGGGNQPQHF
TRBJ2-5	-	-	TRBV21-1	TGTGCCAGCAGCAAAGGGGGCAGGGGGGAGACCCAGTACTTC	CASSKGGRGETQYF
TRBJ2-7	-	-	TRBV7-8	TGTGCCAGCAGCTTTACCGGGACACGGGTCGAGCAGTACTTC	CASSFTGTRVEQYF
TRBJ1-2	-	-	TRBV7-8	TGTGCCAGCAGCTTCCCAGGCCAAGGGGGTGGCTACACCTTC	CASSFPGQGGGYTF
TRBJ1-2	-	-	TRBV5-1	TGCGCCAGCACAGAAGGAGACGTTGAGTTCCGTGGCTACACCTTC	CASTEGDVEFRGYTF
TRBJ1-2	-	-	TRBV5-4	TGTGCCAGCAGCTCGCGGGAGCAGGGCGGCTATGGCTACACCTTC	CASSSREQGGYGYTF
TRBJ2-3	-	-	TRBV6-1	TGTGCCAGCAGTGAAGTATCTAGAACAGATACGCAGTATTTT	CASSEVSRTDTQYF
TRBJ1-6	-	TRBD1	TRBV11-3	TGTGCCAGCAGAGGGACAGTAGGTTCACCCCTCCACTTT	CASRGTVGSPLHF
TRBJ1-2	-	-	TRBV28	TGTGCCAGCAGCTCCCCGCGCGGCTACACCTTC	CASSSPRGYTF
TRBJ2-2	-	TRBD2	TRBV4-2	TGTGCCAGCAGCCACCCCTCCGCGGGGGGGGGCGGGGAGCTGTTTTTT	CASSHPSAGGGGELFF
TRBJ1-2	-	TRBD1	TRBV28	TGTGCCAGTGGGACAGGGGCTTATGGCTACACCTTC	CASGTGAYGYTF
TRBJ2-3	-	TRBD2	TRBV6-5	TGTGCCAGCGGACTAGGAGAGAGCACAGATACGCAGTATTTT	CASGLGESTDTQYF
TRBJ2-1	-	TRBD2	TRBV7-9	TGTGCCACCCCGGGGGGAGGTCCTTACAATGAGCAGTTCTTC	CATPGGGPYNEQFF
TRBJ1-2	-	TRBD1	TRBV6-5	TGTGCCAGCATCGGTCCGAGACAGGGGATCTATGGCTACACCTTC	CASIGPRQGIYGYTF
TRBJ1-4	once	-	TRBV5-1	TGCGCCAGCAGCGGCCTGGGCCGTGCAACTAATGAAAAACTGTTTTTT	CASSGLGRATNEKLFF
TRBJ2-2	-	TRBD1	TRBV5-1	TGCGCCAGCAGCAACGACAGGGCCGCGAACACCGGGGAGCTGTTTTTT	CASSNDRAANTGELFF
TRBJ2-7	-	-	TRBV27	TGTGCCAGCAGTAGTCGAGCAGGGTTCGAGTACGAGCAGTACTTC	CASSSRAGFEYEQYF